Listed below are T cell receptor beta chains from one sample, sequenced in a study of T cell repertoires in cytomegalovirus infection. TCRdb re-called the reads through MiXCR, storing one row per CDR3 protein. This sample has 70,000 to 75,000 distinct CDR3 sequences, with about 4.2% found just once. The sample was PBMCs. These receptors all come from a human donor in good health (CMV status not recorded). Some clones in this sample may be carry-over from other donors' samples. Each CDR3 is given with its conserved first and last residue. D genes are given only for firm matches. The size of a clone is reported for some rows only, either as once, few or many, or as a class for expanded clones.

cdr3_aa cdr3_nt clone_size j_call d_call v_call
CASSHSTDRGAYEQYF TGTGCCAGCAGTCATAGCACAGACAGGGGAGCCTACGAGCAGTACTTC many TRBJ2-7 TRBD1 TRBV12-3/TRBV12-4
CASSLIGSRQGGTEAFF TGTGCCAGCAGCTTAATAGGTTCGCGGCAGGGAGGTACTGAAGCTTTCTTT many TRBJ1-1 . TRBV7-3
CASSPTRDQETQYF TGTGCCAGCAGCCCCACTAGGGACCAAGAGACCCAGTACTTC many TRBJ2-5 . TRBV7-2
CASSYLNRVPYEQYF TGTGCCAGCAGCTACCTTAACAGGGTTCCCTACGAGCAGTACTTC many TRBJ2-7 . TRBV7-2
CASSLGQINEKLFF TGTGCCAGCAGCCTTGGACAGATAAATGAAAAACTGTTTTTT . TRBJ1-4 . TRBV7-9
CASRGDRNTGELFF TGTGCCAGCAGGGGGGACAGGAACACCGGGGAGCTGTTTTTT many TRBJ2-2 TRBD1 TRBV7-3
CASSFQRGPADTQYF TGTGCCAGCAGCTTCCAAAGGGGACCCGCAGATACGCAGTATTTT many TRBJ2-3 . TRBV7-2
CASSSQRATGELFF TGTGCCAGCAGCTCCCAGCGGGCCACCGGGGAGCTGTTTTTT many TRBJ2-2 . TRBV7-8
CASSPAAAGGPFF TGTGCCAGCAGCCCGGCGGCTGCGGGGGGCCCGTTCTTC many TRBJ2-1 TRBD2 TRBV6-1
CASTLLAGFQETQYF TGTGCCAGCACCTTACTAGCGGGCTTCCAAGAGACCCAGTACTTC many TRBJ2-5 TRBD2 TRBV7-2
CATKGGGTQETQYF TGTGCCACCAAAGGGGGAGGGACCCAAGAGACCCAGTACTTC many TRBJ2-5 . TRBV10-3
CASSMLQGAITEQFF TGTGCCAGTAGTATGTTACAGGGGGCAATCACTGAGCAGTTCTTC . TRBJ2-1 TRBD1 TRBV19
CASSLTAQVAGVGYEQYF TGTGCCAGCAGCTTAACCGCCCAGGTAGCGGGAGTGGGCTACGAGCAGTACTTC many TRBJ2-7 TRBD2 TRBV7-2
CASSHGKQGSSYNEQFF TGCGCCAGCAGCCATGGCAAACAGGGGAGCTCCTACAATGAGCAGTTCTTC many TRBJ2-1 TRBD1 TRBV4-1
CSARGGGATDTQYF TGCAGTGCTAGAGGGGGCGGAGCCACAGATACGCAGTATTTT . TRBJ2-3 . TRBV20-1
CASSTTGGTDTQYF TGTGCCAGCAGTACGACTGGGGGCACAGATACGCAGTATTTT . TRBJ2-3 . TRBV7-2
CASSWVDLTSYTF TGTGCCAGCAGTTGGGTCGACCTGACGAGCTACACCTTC many TRBJ1-2 . TRBV12-3/TRBV12-4
CSARASGGGTRQYF TGCAGTGCGCGAGCTAGCGGGGGTGGGACTCGGCAGTACTTC many TRBJ2-7 TRBD2 TRBV20-1
CASSLVRGAGENEQFF TGTGCCAGCAGCTTAGTGAGGGGGGCGGGTGAAAATGAGCAGTTCTTC few TRBJ2-1 . TRBV7-2
CASSSPSGGAVVNEQFF TGTGCCAGCAGCTCACCTAGCGGGGGGGCTGTGGTCAATGAGCAGTTCTTC few TRBJ2-1 TRBD2 TRBV7-2
CAIPRDMDEKLFF TGTGCCATCCCCCGGGACATGGATGAAAAACTGTTTTTT few TRBJ1-4 . TRBV7-8
CASSQIHGTGGTEAFF TGTGCCAGCAGCCAAATTCACGGGACAGGGGGTACTGAAGCTTTCTTT many TRBJ1-1 TRBD1 TRBV7-8
CASSSFPTYEQYF TGTGCCAGCAGTTCCTTTCCGACCTACGAGCAGTACTTC many TRBJ2-7 . TRBV12-3/TRBV12-4
CASSQVSGADEAFF TGCGCCAGCAGCCAAGTGTCTGGGGCCGACGAAGCTTTCTTT many TRBJ1-1 . TRBV4-1
CASSYGTRGGNEQFF TGTGCCAGCAGTTACGGGACAAGGGGGGGCAATGAGCAGTTCTTC . TRBJ2-1 . TRBV6-2/TRBV6-3
CASSSGSQRPETQYF TGTGCCAGCAGCTCAGGGTCCCAGAGGCCGGAGACCCAGTACTTC many TRBJ2-5 . TRBV7-4
CASSQDHYEQYF TGTGCCAGCAGCCAGGACCACTACGAGCAGTACTTC many TRBJ2-7 . TRBV7-8
CASSLGTAAKNIQYF TGTGCCAGCAGCTTGGGGACAGCAGCCAAAAACATTCAGTACTTC few TRBJ2-4 TRBD1 TRBV7-8
CASSPRFTRHNEQFF TGTGCCAGCAGCCCCCGTTTTACTCGACACAATGAGCAGTTCTTC many TRBJ2-1 . TRBV7-2
CASSSRDRGRNTEAFF TGTGCCAGCAGCTCCCGGGACAGGGGACGGAACACTGAAGCTTTCTTT many TRBJ1-1 TRBD1 TRBV11-1
CASSLEARNTGELFF TGCGCCAGCAGCTTGGAGGCAAGGAACACCGGGGAGCTGTTTTTT . TRBJ2-2 . TRBV5-1
CASSFRDRGSYEQYF TGTGCCAGCAGCTTCCGGGACAGGGGTTCCTACGAGCAGTACTTC many TRBJ2-7 TRBD1 TRBV7-2
CASSLARPQQFF TGTGCCAGCAGCTTAGCGCGGCCTCAGCAGTTCTTC many TRBJ2-1 . TRBV7-2
CASSQTGDYGYTF TGTGCCAGCAGCCAAACAGGAGACTATGGCTACACCTTC many TRBJ1-2 . TRBV16
CASSQAGRDGYTF TGTGCCAGCAGCCAAGCGGGGAGGGACGGCTACACCTTC many TRBJ1-2 . TRBV14
CASSLSLTEAFF TGTGCCAGCAGCTTATCCCTCACTGAAGCTTTCTTT many TRBJ1-1 . TRBV7-9